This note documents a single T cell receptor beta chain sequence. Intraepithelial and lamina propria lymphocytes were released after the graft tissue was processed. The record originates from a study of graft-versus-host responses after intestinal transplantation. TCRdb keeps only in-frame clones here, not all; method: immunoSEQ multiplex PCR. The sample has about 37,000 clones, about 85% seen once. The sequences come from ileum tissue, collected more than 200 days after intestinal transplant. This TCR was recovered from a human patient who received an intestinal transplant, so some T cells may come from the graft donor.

CDR3 sequence: CASSSLAGYSNQPQHF. The CDR3 nucleotides read TGTGCCAGCAGTTCATTGGCGGGGTACAGCAATCAGCCCCAGCATTTT. V is TRBV7-2 and J is TRBJ1-5; D remains ambiguous. Per germline, CDR1 SGHTA and CDR2 FQGNSA. Between the trimmed V and J ends, which lost 6 bases and 1 base, there was a span of 16 bases. There are 16 residues in the CDR3.